This entry is about one TCR beta chain. The germline V gene encodes CDR1 MNHNY and CDR2 SVGAGI (reference sequence). The CDR3 has 16 residues. V lost 3 bases and J lost 6, with 18 bases in between. Each CDR3 protein is one row after TCRdb ran MiXCR on the RT-PCR reads. Of around 31,000 distinct CDR3 sequences listed, approximately 6.3% are singletons. This sample is drawn from a study of patients and donors after allogeneic stem cell transplantation. The specimen was blood, either unsorted or a sorted T cell fraction (not recorded which). This TCR derives from a human donor who was either an allogeneic HSCT recipient or a stem cell or donor lymphocyte infusion donor (not recorded which). It is not recorded whose cells these are; they may come from a transplant donor. The chain combines TRBV6-6 with TRBJ2-1, with D unresolved. Here the CDR3 reads CASSYYRTPLPNEQFF. CDR3 DNA sequence: TGTGCCAGCAGTTATTACCGGACCCCCTTGCCCAATGAGCAGTTCTTC.